One sample yielded the 4 T cell receptor beta chains listed below, sequenced in a study of response to subunit inactivated influenza vaccine (dated by TCRdb to the late 2010s). Receptors were amplified or captured by RT-PCR. TCRdb names Illumina HiSeq 2500 as the instrument used. TCRdb trimmed the raw reads at Q25, called clones with MiXCR and kept productive beta chains. Identical CDR3 protein sequences are pooled into one entry, listed with their most common genes and DNA. This sample is represented by about 540,000 distinct CDR3 sequences; under 30% of them were singletons. In total, the top ten clones hold 2.5% to 3.5% of the sample. Separately, the same data were catalogued under a study of T cells expressing NK-cell markers. Looking at the second paper: 5'RACE template switching, by which a universal primer site and unique molecular identifiers were added, was used to make TCR beta cDNA libraries.

The specimen comprised CD4+ T cells sorted from PBMCs, sampled less than 13 days after vaccination. The receptor set was obtained from a man in his fifties who received an inactivated influenza vaccine. Donor details come from another sample of the same person, matched by shared clones.

V usage is TRBV12-3 or TRBV12-4 and J usage is TRBJ2-7; 8 bases map to TRBD1. This CDR3 is 14 amino acids long. J gave up 4 bases and V 4 bases, and 6 bases lay outside the gene matches. The CDR3 DNA sequence: TGTGCCAGCAGTTCGACAGGGGACGCTTACGAGCAGTACTTC. Translated, it gives CASSSTGDAYEQYF.

This clonotype came up a few times. The CDR3 sequence: CASRPGQGATYNSPLHF. CDR3 in DNA: TGTGCCAGCAGGCCGGGACAGGGGGCTACCTATAATTCACCCCTCCACTTT. This chain uses TRBV6-1 with TRBJ1-6, with TRBD1 matching over 12 bases. This CDR3 region has 17 residues. In germline, CDR1 is MNHNS, CDR2 SASEGT. J lost 2 bases, V lost 6 bases, and 5 bases had no gene match.

The chain joins TRBV6-1 to TRBJ2-7; TRBD1 matches 8 bases. Germline CDR1 and CDR2: MNHNS and SASEGT. There are 14 residues in the CDR3. Trimming at V came to 4 bases and at J to 6 bases, leaving 8 bases not matched to a gene. The CDR3 is CASSVDAGGTEQYF. The CDR3 nucleotides read TGTGCCAGCAGTGTCGATGCAGGGGGCACCGAGCAGTACTTC.

This clonotype was counted a few times. The chain has TRBV3-1 and TRBJ2-5; D is undetermined. Trimming removed 5 bases from V and 5 bases from J, with 6 bases in between. CDR3 size: 11 residues. Germline values: CDR1 LGHDT, CDR2 YNNKEL (reference sequence). CDR3 sequence: CASSALETQYF. CDR3 nucleotides: TGTGCCAGCAGCGCCCTCGAGACCCAGTACTTC.